The sequence of this T cell receptor (beta chain) was determined in a study of T cell repertoires in cytomegalovirus infection (dated by TCRdb to about 2019). In the study overall: Recently identified HLA-C-restricted CMV epitopes, whose presentation resists viral immunomodulation, were targeted by peptide stimulations together with well-studied HLA-B-restricted epitopes. The HLA type of each donor mattered for the analysis, because public TCR beta signatures pointed to carriage of CMV infection along with the matching HLA type. General conclusions and limits of the study: Carriers of CMV infection plus the relevant HLA type were discriminated by the cumulative frequency of public TCR beta family members in the study cohort and in an independent roughly 370-donor cohort. The ex vivo response was dominated by HLA-C-restricted CMV-specific TCR beta clonotypes, which also provided the single most frequent clonotype in two of eight donors.

With regard to this clonotype: The antigen it binds to is not known. Base qualities are not provided; no much larger clone lies one nucleotide away.

Reads for this sample came from an Illumina HiSeq 1500. In-frame beta chains were kept once TCRdb had trimmed the public reads at Q25 with fastp and called clones with MiXCR. A single entry per CDR3 protein holds the most common genes and DNA from its merged rows. Recorded for this sample are 380,000 or so distinct CDR3 sequences; just under 35% of them occurred a single time. Approximately 13% of the sample is in the top ten clones. Reading the label with the study, this specimen's treatment or condition is: in vitro stimulation with specific CMV peptide epitopes to enrich CMV-specific T cells. Here V drops 2 bases and J drops 6 bases, and the junction holds 6 bases not matched to any gene. CDR1 MNHEY and CDR2 SVGEGT are derived from the germline V gene. The CDR3 runs 16 residues from the cysteine to the phenylalanine. Only the CDR3 portion is preserved as DNA: 48 bases, with reading frame beginning at the first base.

Sequences were derived from cultured PBMCs, sampled from culture after CMV antigen stimulation. The chain is assembled from TRBV6-2 or TRBV6-3 and TRBJ2-2, with TRBD1 matching 10 junction bases. This receptor was identified in a human donor in good health (CMV status not recorded). Some clones in this sample may be carry-over from other donors' samples. The CDR3 in this case is CASSYTWTGGSGELFF. The DNA is as follows: TGTGCCAGCAGTTACACCTGGACAGGGGGATCCGGGGAGCTGTTTTTT.